Listed here are 8 T cell receptor beta chains from one sample, sequenced in a study of OX40 agonist ivuxolimab in advanced cancers. Only in-frame clones appear in the TCRdb table, and some are missing; sequencing was by immunoSEQ multiplex PCR. The sample yields roughly 40,000 clones, 80% to 90% seen once. This specimen consisted of CD4+ or CD8+ T cells sorted from blood, obtained in a trial of the OX40 agonist ivuxolimab. These receptors originate from an adult with an advanced solid tumor such as melanoma, head and neck, liver or kidney cancer.

J is TRBJ2-7 and V is TRBV7-2; no clear D. V lost 1 base to trimming and J lost 2 bases, with 12 bases between them. The V gene's germline CDR1 is SGHTA and CDR2 FQGNSA. The CDR3 runs to 15 residues. DNA for the CDR3: TGTGCCAGCAGCTTAGTGGTGGGCAGCACCTACGAGCAGTACTTC. This sequence encodes CASSLVVGSTYEQYF.

This clone was counted a single time. This rearrangement joins TRBV6-5 to TRBJ1-5; D uncertain. Per germline, CDR1 MNHEY and CDR2 SVGAGI. With 6 bases removed from V and 0 bases from J, the gap between germline ends came to 9 bases. The CDR3 spans 14 residues. The CDR3 loop reads CASSRTVSNQPQHF. CDR3 sequence (DNA): TGTGCCAGCAGCCGGACGGTTAGCAATCAGCCCCAGCATTTT.

This clone was picked up one time. The chain carries TRBV27 and TRBJ1-6, with D possibly TRBD1 on 6 matching bases. CDR1 is MNHEY, CDR2 SMNVEV, per germline (reference sequence). The ends were cut back, 6 bases at V and 0 bases at J, with 9 bases in the middle. The CDR3 has 15 amino acids. CDR3 sequence: CASRQGSSYNSPLHF. The CDR3 nucleotides are TGTGCCAGCAGACAGGGTAGCTCCTATAATTCACCCCTCCACTTT.

This rearrangement joins TRBV27 to TRBJ2-7; either TRBD1 or TRBD2 may supply D (5 bases each). Trimming left V 6 bases short and J 1 base short, with 13 bases between. There are 14 residues in the CDR3. CDR1 MNHEY and CDR2 SMNVEV come from the germline V gene (reference sequence). The CDR3 sequence: CASSRDENSYEQYF. In DNA, the CDR3 is TGTGCCAGCAGCCGGGACGAGAATTCCTACGAGCAGTACTTC.

The chain has TRBV2 and TRBJ1-2; 7 nucleotides agree with TRBD1. The J segment lost 0 bases and the V segment lost 6 bases, leaving 7 bases of the junction unmatched. Germline V gene sequence: CDR1 SNHLY, CDR2 FYNNEI. This CDR3 comprises 15 residues. This CDR3 reads CASRLGQATNYGYTF. CDR3 coding DNA: TGTGCCAGCAGGCTAGGACAGGCAACTAACTATGGCTACACCTTC.

CDR3 nucleotide sequence: TGTGCCAGCAGCCTTGAAAGCACAGATACGCAGTATTTT. This encodes CASSLESTDTQYF. The V call is TRBV5-5, the J call TRBJ2-3; D not certain. The germline V gene encodes CDR1 SGHKS and CDR2 YYEKEE (reference sequence). V lost 4 bases, J lost 0 bases, and 6 bases lay in between. The CDR3 is made up of 13 amino acids.

The rearrangement uses TRBV28 and TRBJ1-2; the match to TRBD1 covers 11 bases. The CDR3 contains 14 residues. Germline values: CDR1 MDHEN, CDR2 SYDVKM. V shed 4 bases, J shed 6 bases, and the junction held 4 bases outside the gene matches. CDR3 nucleotides: TGTGCCAGCAGTTCACCGGGACAGGGGGATGGCTACACCTTC. It encodes CASSSPGQGDGYTF.

J is TRBJ1-4 and V is TRBV5-1; 10 bases are shared with TRBD1. CDR3 size: 15 residues. V shed 3 bases, J shed 8 bases, and the junction held 7 bases outside the gene matches. CDR1 and CDR2 from the germline V gene are SGHRS and YFSETQ. CDR3 in amino acids: CASSWAGTGDEKLFF. The CDR3 region has the DNA TGCGCCAGCAGCTGGGCCGGGACAGGGGACGAAAAACTGTTTTTT.